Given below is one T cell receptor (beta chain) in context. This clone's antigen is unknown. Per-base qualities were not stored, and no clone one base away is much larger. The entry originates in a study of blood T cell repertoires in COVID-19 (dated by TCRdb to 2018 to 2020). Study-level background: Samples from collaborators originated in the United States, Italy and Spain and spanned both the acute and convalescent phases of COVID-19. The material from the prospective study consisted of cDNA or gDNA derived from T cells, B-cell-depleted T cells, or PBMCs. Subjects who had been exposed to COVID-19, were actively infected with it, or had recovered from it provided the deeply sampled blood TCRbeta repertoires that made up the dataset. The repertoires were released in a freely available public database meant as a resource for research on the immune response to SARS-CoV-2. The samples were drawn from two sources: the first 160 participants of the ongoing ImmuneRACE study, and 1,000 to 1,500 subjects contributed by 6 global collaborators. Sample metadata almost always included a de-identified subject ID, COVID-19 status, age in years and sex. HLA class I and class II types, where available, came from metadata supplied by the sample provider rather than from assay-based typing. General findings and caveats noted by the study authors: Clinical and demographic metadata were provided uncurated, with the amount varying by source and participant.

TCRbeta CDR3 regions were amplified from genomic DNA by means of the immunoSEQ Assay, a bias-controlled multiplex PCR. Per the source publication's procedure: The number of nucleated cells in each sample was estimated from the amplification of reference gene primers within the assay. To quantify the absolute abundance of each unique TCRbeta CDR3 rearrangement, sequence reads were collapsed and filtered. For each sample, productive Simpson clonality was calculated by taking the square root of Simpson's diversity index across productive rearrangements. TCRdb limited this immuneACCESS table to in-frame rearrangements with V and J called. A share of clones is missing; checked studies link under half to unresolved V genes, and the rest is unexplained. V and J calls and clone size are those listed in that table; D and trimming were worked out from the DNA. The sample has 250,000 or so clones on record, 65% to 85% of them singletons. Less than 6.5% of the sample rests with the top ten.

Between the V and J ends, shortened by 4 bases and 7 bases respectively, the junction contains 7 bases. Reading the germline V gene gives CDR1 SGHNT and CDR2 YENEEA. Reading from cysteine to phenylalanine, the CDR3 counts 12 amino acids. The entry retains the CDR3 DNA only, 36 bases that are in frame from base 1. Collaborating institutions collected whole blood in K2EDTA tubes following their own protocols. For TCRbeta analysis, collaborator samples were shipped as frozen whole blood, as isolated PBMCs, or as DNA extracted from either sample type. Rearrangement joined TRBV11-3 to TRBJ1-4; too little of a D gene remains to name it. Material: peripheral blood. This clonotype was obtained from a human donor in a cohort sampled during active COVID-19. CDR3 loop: CASSSLREKLFF. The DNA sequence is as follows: TGTGCCAGCAGCTCCCTCCGTGAAAAACTGTTTTTT.